One sample yielded the 20 T cell receptor beta chains listed below, sequenced in a study of T-cell reconstitution after alpha-beta-depleted transplantation in children. Preparation of the TCRbeta library involved a method that used unique molecular identifiers. TCRdb re-analysed the PCR reads in MiXCR, keeping a single row per CDR3 protein. The data hold fewer than 250,000 distinct CDR3 sequences, with approximately 15% observed a single time. The sample here was PBMCs, mostly from graft donor cells, taken 360 days after TCRalphabeta/CD19-depleted stem cell transplant. The receptors derive from a male patient aged 2-15 years who had a stem cell transplant for acute lymphoblastic leukemia, so the T cells may come from the graft donor.

The chain couples TRBV4-2 to TRBJ2-3; D may be TRBD1 (6 bases). From germline, CDR1 is LGHNA and CDR2 YNFKEQ. CDR3 length: 18 amino acids. The germline V and J ends were trimmed by 0 bases and 4 bases, with 20 bases remaining between them. The CDR3 DNA follows: TGTGCCAGCAGCCAAGATAGTTCAGTGGGGACACGGCCAGATACGCAGTATTTT. Encoded protein: CASSQDSSVGTRPDTQYF.

This chain connects TRBV19 to TRBJ1-1, with 9 bases lining up with TRBD1. Trimming removed 5 bases from V and 0 bases from J; junction bases left unmatched: 7. This CDR3 spans 16 amino acids. The germline V gene has CDR1 LNHDA and CDR2 SQIVND (reference sequence). The CDR3 nucleotides are TGTGCCAGTAGTCTACAACAGGGGGCATTGAACACTGAAGCTTTCTTT. This sequence encodes CASSLQQGALNTEAFF.

This clonotype came up a few times. The chain carries TRBV5-1 and TRBJ1-2, with a weak D call TRBD1 (5 bases). The CDR3 contains 14 residues. Germline V gene lookup returns CDR1 SGHRS and CDR2 YFSETQ. Deletions cut 4 bases from V and 1 base from J, with 11 bases between. The CDR3 loop reads CASSPQQDNYGYTF. The CDR3 coding sequence is TGCGCCAGCAGCCCCCAACAGGATAACTATGGCTACACCTTC.

The chain joins TRBV20-1 to TRBJ1-1; D unresolved. This CDR3 has 17 residues. Trimming removed 0 bases at V and 6 bases at J, with 23 bases between. Per the germline V gene, CDR1 is DFQATT and CDR2 is SNEGSKA (reference sequence). CDR3 bases: TGCAGTGCTAGAGATCGGGTCCTACGGGCCTCACGGGCTGAAGCTTTCTTT. This gives the protein CSARDRVLRASRAEAFF.

This clonotype was picked up a small number of times. V and J are TRBV3-1 and TRBJ2-3; 8 nucleotides agree with TRBD2. This CDR3 comprises 15 residues. Looked up from germline, CDR1 is LGHDT and CDR2 is YNNKEL (reference sequence). V lost 1 base, J lost 2 bases, and 2 bases stayed unmatched. CDR3 sequence reads: CASSQAGGPTDTQYF. In nucleotides, the CDR3 is TGTGCCAGCAGCCAAGCGGGGGGGCCCACAGATACGCAGTATTTT.

This clonotype was recorded only once. The chain couples TRBV18 to TRBJ1-4; no reliable D call. V lost 3 bases to trimming and J lost 4 bases, with 21 bases between them. Germline lookup yields CDR1 KGHSH and CDR2 LQKENI. The CDR3 has 18 amino acids. In nucleotides, the CDR3 is TGTGCCAGCTCACCGAACGAGGGATACGCACTATTTAATGAAAAACTGTTTTTT. Protein product: CASSPNEGYALFNEKLFF.

Many counts were recorded for this clonotype. This sequence joins TRBV5-4 and TRBJ1-2; maybe TRBD1 (5 bases). V shed 0 bases and J shed 3 bases, with 12 bases lying between them. CDR3 size: 15 residues. Germline CDR1 reads SGHNT; CDR2 reads YYREEE (reference sequence). The CDR3 nucleotides read TGTGCCAGCAGCTTGGAAGGCCCCAGGGACTATGGCTACACCTTC. This codes for CASSLEGPRDYGYTF.

In this sample, this clonotype turned up a few times. CDR3 region: CASSILQEGYEKLFF. The CDR3 DNA reads TGTGCCAGCAGCATCCTACAGGAGGGGTATGAAAAACTGTTTTTT. The chain is built from TRBV7-9 and TRBJ1-4; the D gene is possibly TRBD1 (5 bases). V shed 5 bases and J shed 6 bases, with 16 bases lying between them. Germline V gives CDR1 SEHNR, CDR2 FQNEAQ (reference sequence). The CDR3 totals 15 residues.

The sample holds many counts of this clonotype. This chain links TRBV7-2 with TRBJ2-3, with 9 bases identical to TRBD2. The ends lost 5 bases at V and 2 bases at J; junction bases unmatched: 5. This CDR3 has 15 amino acids. Germline values: CDR1 SGHTA, CDR2 FQGNSA. The CDR3 here is CASSTLAGNTDTQYF. Here the CDR3 DNA reads TGTGCCAGCAGCACTCTAGCGGGAAACACAGATACGCAGTATTTT. The variable domain in full, with the rest retrieved from reference TRBV7-2 and TRBJ2-3, is GAGVSQSPSNKVTEKGKDVELRCDPISGHTALYWYRQSLGQGLEFLIYFQGNSAPDKSGLPSDRFSAERTGGSVSTLTIQRTQQEDSAVYLCASSTLAGNTDTQYFGPGTRLTVL.

This clonotype was seen a handful of times. The CDR3 spells CASSFSNTGELFF. DNA for the CDR3: TGTGCCAGCAGCTTTTCAAACACCGGGGAGCTGTTTTTT. The rearrangement links TRBV7-2 to TRBJ2-2; no clear D. This CDR3 is built from 13 residues. CDR1 and CDR2 from the germline V gene are SGHTA and FQGNSA. Trimming cost V 3 bases and J 2 bases, with 4 bases left between them.

The count of this clonotype is one. The chain links TRBV5-5 to TRBJ2-5; the D is unclear. Germline CDR1 reads SGHKS; CDR2 reads YYEKEE (reference sequence). CDR3 size: 13 residues. The V and J ends lost 4 bases and 1 base respectively, with 8 bases between them. This CDR3 reads CASSIFGQETQYF. As DNA, the CDR3 is TGTGCCAGCAGCATCTTCGGCCAAGAGACCCAGTACTTC.

This clonotype has a handful of counts. This sequence joins TRBV5-1 and TRBJ2-1; 16 bases match TRBD2. This CDR3 has 19 amino acids. Germline V CDR1 and CDR2: SGHRS, YFSETQ. J gave up 7 bases and V 0 bases, and 10 bases lay outside the gene matches. CDR3 in amino acids: CASSLVFTGLAGGQNEQFF. The CDR3 DNA follows: TGCGCCAGCAGCTTGGTATTTACGGGACTAGCGGGAGGGCAAAATGAGCAGTTCTTC.

This clonotype has at least ten counts. V usage is TRBV5-5 and J usage is TRBJ2-2; no reliable D call. The CDR3 has 14 residues. Germline CDR1 reads SGHKS; CDR2 reads YYEKEE (reference sequence). Trimming pared 0 bases from V and 3 bases from J, leaving 6 bases between. CDR3 region: CASSLEVYTGELFF. CDR3 DNA sequence: TGTGCCAGCAGCTTGGAGGTTTACACCGGGGAGCTGTTTTTT.

This clonotype was detected only a few times. This chain uses TRBV12-3 or TRBV12-4 with TRBJ2-2; D is unresolved. Trimming stripped 3 bases from V and 0 bases from J, with 5 bases between. CDR3 length: 14 amino acids. The CDR3 protein is CASSFNANTGELFF. The CDR3 DNA is TGTGCCAGCAGTTTTAACGCGAACACCGGGGAGCTGTTTTTT.

In this sample, this clonotype turned up a few times. This rearrangement joins TRBV7-2 to TRBJ2-5, with 9 bases identical to TRBD1. Germline V gene sequence: CDR1 SGHTA, CDR2 FQGNSA. The J segment lost 1 base and the V segment lost 3 bases, leaving 6 bases of the junction unmatched. The CDR3 extends over 16 amino acids. The DNA of the CDR3 is TGTGCCAGCAGCTTGGATACAGGGGGCAGCCAAGAGACCCAGTACTTC. Residues: CASSLDTGGSQETQYF.

This chain connects TRBV6-2 or TRBV6-3 to TRBJ2-1; the D call may be TRBD1 or TRBD2 (5 bases each). The CDR3 consists of 13 residues. Trimming shortened V by 5 bases and J by 8 bases, and 13 bases separated the two germline ends. The germline gives CDR1 MNHEY, CDR2 SVGEGT. The CDR3: CASSGDRLDEQFF. CDR3 in DNA: TGTGCCAGCAGTGGGGACCGGCTTGATGAGCAGTTCTTC.

The chain carries TRBV5-1 and TRBJ2-3, with TRBD1 matching 7 bases. The length of the CDR3 is 17 residues. Trimming cost V 4 bases and J 2 bases; bases outside gene matches: 13. Germline V gene data show CDR1 as SGHRS and CDR2 as YFSETQ. The CDR3 coding sequence is TGCGCCAGCAGCCCGGAATGGCAGGACAGGATCACAGATACGCAGTATTTT. Translation gives CASSPEWQDRITDTQYF.

This clonotype was found many times. This sequence joins TRBV12-3 or TRBV12-4 and TRBJ1-4; 8 nucleotides agree with TRBD1. V dropped 2 bases and J dropped 2; count of bases not matched to a gene: 4. The CDR3 contains 16 residues. The CDR3 spells CASSLQGAGTNEKLFF. CDR3 DNA: TGTGCCAGCAGTTTACAGGGGGCGGGCACTAATGAAAAACTGTTTTTT.

This clonotype was found a few times. The chain combines TRBV10-3 with TRBJ2-7; 10 bases align to TRBD1. Trimming cost V 5 bases and J 2 bases; bases outside gene matches: 6. The CDR3 extends over 15 amino acids. Germline loops: CDR1 ENHRY, CDR2 SYGVKD. The CDR3 spells CAISPRDRGPYEQYF. In DNA form, the CDR3 reads TGTGCCATCAGTCCCCGGGACAGGGGACCCTACGAGCAGTACTTC.

This clonotype was picked up many times. The chain carries TRBV6-2 or TRBV6-3 and TRBJ2-7; TRBD1 agrees at 10 bases. This CDR3 spans 15 amino acids. V was clipped by 2 bases and J by 5 bases; unmatched bases: 6. From germline, CDR1 is MNHEY and CDR2 SVGEGT. The CDR3 DNA reads as TGTGCCAGCAGTTACGAACGGACAGGGGGGAACGAGCAGTACTTC. It specifies CASSYERTGGNEQYF.